This is a list of T cell receptor beta chains from one sample in a study of blood T cells in healthy people across ages. In TCRdb, the 5' RACE reads were re-called with MiXCR into one record per CDR3 protein. The sample lists about 780,000 distinct CDR3 sequences; approximately 67% were seen once. Material for sequencing was blood. The receptors originated from a man aged 25-45 years in good health. The CDR3 runs from the conserved cysteine through the conserved F or W. The D gene is left open where the match is weak. Part of the rows lack a size; the others show once, few, many or a class for expanded clones.

j_call: TRBJ2-7
clone_size: -
v_call: TRBV6-5
d_call: -
cdr3_nt: TGTGCCAGCACTAACTTATTCGAGCAGTACTTC
cdr3_aa: CASTNLFEQYF

j_call: TRBJ2-1
clone_size: -
v_call: TRBV10-3
d_call: TRBD1
cdr3_nt: TGTGCCATCAGGGGACAGGGGGTCTACAATGAGCAGTTCTTC
cdr3_aa: CAIRGQGVYNEQFF

j_call: TRBJ2-2
clone_size: once
v_call: TRBV6-1
d_call: -
cdr3_nt: TGTGCCAGCAGTGAAATGGGGGCTGGCACCGGGGAGCTGTTTTTT
cdr3_aa: CASSEMGAGTGELFF

j_call: TRBJ1-1
clone_size: -
v_call: TRBV24-1
d_call: -
cdr3_nt: TGTGCCACCAGTGATCCGCGGGGGTACACTGAAGCTTTCTTT
cdr3_aa: CATSDPRGYTEAFF

j_call: TRBJ1-5
clone_size: -
v_call: TRBV5-1
d_call: -
cdr3_nt: TGCGCCAGCAGCTTGGCCGAGGGAGAGAATCAGCCCCAGCATTTT
cdr3_aa: CASSLAEGENQPQHF

j_call: TRBJ1-2
clone_size: -
v_call: TRBV4-3
d_call: -
cdr3_nt: TGCGCCAGCAGCCAAGGCCGGGAGTATCTTAGGGGCTACACCTTC
cdr3_aa: CASSQGREYLRGYTF

j_call: TRBJ2-2
clone_size: -
v_call: TRBV7-3
d_call: -
cdr3_nt: TGTGCCAGCAGCTCCTTCAGGGGAATAACCGGGGAGCTGTTTTTT
cdr3_aa: CASSSFRGITGELFF

j_call: TRBJ2-7
clone_size: -
v_call: TRBV20-1
d_call: -
cdr3_nt: TGCAGTGCTAGAGATACAGGGATATCCTACGAGCAGTACTTC
cdr3_aa: CSARDTGISYEQYF

j_call: TRBJ2-3
clone_size: few
v_call: TRBV3-1
d_call: -
cdr3_nt: TGCGCCAGCAGCCAAGTTTCAGATACGCAGTATTTT
cdr3_aa: CASSQVSDTQYF

j_call: TRBJ2-2
clone_size: -
v_call: TRBV10-3
d_call: -
cdr3_nt: TGTGCCATCTCCACTAGAGGGGACACCGGGGAGCTGTTTTTT
cdr3_aa: CAISTRGDTGELFF

j_call: TRBJ1-4
clone_size: -
v_call: TRBV5-1
d_call: -
cdr3_nt: TGCGCCAGCAGCTTTCAGAGGTCTAATGAAAAACTGTTTTTT
cdr3_aa: CASSFQRSNEKLFF

j_call: TRBJ2-2
clone_size: -
v_call: TRBV12-3/TRBV12-4
d_call: -
cdr3_nt: TGTGCCAGCAGTTTATTCCCCGCACACGGGGAGCTGTTTTTT
cdr3_aa: CASSLFPAHGELFF

j_call: TRBJ1-2
clone_size: -
v_call: TRBV29-1
d_call: -
cdr3_nt: TGCAGCGTTGTTGGAGGGGGAAGCGACTATGGCTACACCTTC
cdr3_aa: CSVVGGGSDYGYTF

j_call: TRBJ2-6
clone_size: -
v_call: TRBV5-6
d_call: TRBD1
cdr3_nt: TGTGCCAGCAGCTTGGGGACAGGGGGTTACTCTGGGGCCAACGTCCTGACTTTC
cdr3_aa: CASSLGTGGYSGANVLTF

j_call: TRBJ2-5
clone_size: -
v_call: TRBV7-6
d_call: -
cdr3_nt: TGTGCCAGCAGCTTAGGCCGGTCCGCGCAAGAGACCCAGTACTTC
cdr3_aa: CASSLGRSAQETQYF

j_call: TRBJ2-4
clone_size: -
v_call: TRBV7-2
d_call: -
cdr3_nt: TGTGCCAGCAGCCTGAGGCCTCCGGGTGGTATAGCCAAAAACATTCAGTACTTC
cdr3_aa: CASSLRPPGGIAKNIQYF

j_call: TRBJ1-2
clone_size: -
v_call: TRBV20-1
d_call: TRBD1
cdr3_nt: TGCAGTGCTAGGGCGGGACAGGGAGAGTATGGCTACACCTTC
cdr3_aa: CSARAGQGEYGYTF

j_call: TRBJ2-5
clone_size: few
v_call: TRBV4-2
d_call: -
cdr3_nt: TGTGCCAGCAGCCCACGTTGGGGGCCAGCGGAGACCCAGTACTTC
cdr3_aa: CASSPRWGPAETQYF

j_call: TRBJ2-1
clone_size: -
v_call: TRBV20-1
d_call: -
cdr3_nt: TGCAGTGCTAACGTAGGCGGGGATGAGCAGTTCTTC
cdr3_aa: CSANVGGDEQFF

j_call: TRBJ2-1
clone_size: -
v_call: TRBV6-5
d_call: -
cdr3_nt: TGTGCCAGCAGTTACTCGTTGCTAGGGTACAATGAGCAGTTCTTC
cdr3_aa: CASSYSLLGYNEQFF

j_call: TRBJ2-7
clone_size: -
v_call: TRBV29-1
d_call: TRBD1
cdr3_nt: TGCAGCGTTGAAGACAAGACAGGGCTCGAGCAGTACTTC
cdr3_aa: CSVEDKTGLEQYF

j_call: TRBJ1-6
clone_size: -
v_call: TRBV12-3/TRBV12-4
d_call: TRBD1
cdr3_nt: TGTGCCAGCCTGGGGACAGGGTATGGTCGCTCCTATAATTCACCCCTCCACTTT
cdr3_aa: CASLGTGYGRSYNSPLHF

j_call: TRBJ2-2
clone_size: -
v_call: TRBV6-6
d_call: -
cdr3_nt: TGTGCCAGCAGACCCGAGACCGGGGAGCTGTTTTTT
cdr3_aa: CASRPETGELFF

j_call: TRBJ1-1
clone_size: -
v_call: TRBV20-1
d_call: -
cdr3_nt: TGTAGTGCTTGGACAGTCAGCTGGGGCACTGAAGCTTTCTTT
cdr3_aa: CSAWTVSWGTEAFF

j_call: TRBJ2-5
clone_size: -
v_call: TRBV4-3
d_call: -
cdr3_nt: TGCGCCAGCAGCCAAGAGTCAGGGGAGCTGACCCAGTACTTC
cdr3_aa: CASSQESGELTQYF

j_call: TRBJ1-5
clone_size: -
v_call: TRBV18
d_call: -
cdr3_nt: TGTGCCAGCTCACCCTGGGGGCAGCCCCAGCATTTT
cdr3_aa: CASSPWGQPQHF

j_call: TRBJ2-5
clone_size: -
v_call: TRBV7-2
d_call: TRBD2
cdr3_nt: TGTGCCAGCAGCCGCTCGCGACTAGCCAGAGGCGCGGAGACCCAGTACTTC
cdr3_aa: CASSRSRLARGAETQYF

j_call: TRBJ1-2
clone_size: -
v_call: TRBV4-3
d_call: TRBD1
cdr3_nt: TGCGCCAGCAGCCAAGATCCCCAAGGGGGCCAGGGCTACACCTTC
cdr3_aa: CASSQDPQGGQGYTF

j_call: TRBJ2-5
clone_size: -
v_call: TRBV6-5
d_call: -
cdr3_nt: TGTGCCAGCAGTTACCGGGCTGGACAGACCCAGTACTTC
cdr3_aa: CASSYRAGQTQYF

j_call: TRBJ1-4
clone_size: -
v_call: TRBV15
d_call: -
cdr3_nt: TGTGCCACCAGCAGAGTCGGGCAGGTCGATGGGACTAATGAAAAACTGTTTTTT
cdr3_aa: CATSRVGQVDGTNEKLFF

j_call: TRBJ2-2
clone_size: -
v_call: TRBV12-3/TRBV12-4
d_call: -
cdr3_nt: TGTGCCAGCAGTTTAATCAAAGGGGAGCTGTTTTTT
cdr3_aa: CASSLIKGELFF

j_call: TRBJ2-4
clone_size: once
v_call: TRBV20-1
d_call: -
cdr3_nt: TGCAGTGCGAGACACGTAACGGAAAACATTCAGTACTTC
cdr3_aa: CSARHVTENIQYF

j_call: TRBJ2-5
clone_size: -
v_call: TRBV6-6
d_call: -
cdr3_nt: TGTGCCAGCAGTTACTCCAGCGGTAGAGGGGAGACCCAGTACTTC
cdr3_aa: CASSYSSGRGETQYF

j_call: TRBJ2-6
clone_size: once
v_call: TRBV9
d_call: TRBD1
cdr3_nt: TGTGCCAGCAGCGTAGCGGTCTGGAGACAGGGTGACCCTGGGGCCAACGTCCTGACTTTC
cdr3_aa: CASSVAVWRQGDPGANVLTF

j_call: TRBJ1-2
clone_size: -
v_call: TRBV29-1
d_call: -
cdr3_nt: TGCAGCGCTGAGGACACTAACTATCGCTACACCTTC
cdr3_aa: CSAEDTNYRYTF

j_call: TRBJ2-7
clone_size: -
v_call: TRBV7-8
d_call: -
cdr3_nt: TGTGCCAGCAGCCATACAGGGACCTACGAGCAGTACTTC
cdr3_aa: CASSHTGTYEQYF

j_call: TRBJ1-6
clone_size: -
v_call: TRBV5-1
d_call: -
cdr3_nt: TGCGCCAGCAGCTTTGTGGGCTCGAATAATTCACCCCTCCACTTT
cdr3_aa: CASSFVGSNNSPLHF

j_call: TRBJ2-1
clone_size: -
v_call: TRBV3-1
d_call: -
cdr3_nt: TGTGCCAGCAGCCCCACCAGGGCAACCTCCTACAATGAGCAGTTCTTC
cdr3_aa: CASSPTRATSYNEQFF

j_call: TRBJ1-4
clone_size: -
v_call: TRBV6-1
d_call: -
cdr3_nt: TGTGCCAGCAGAGAAGCGGGTGAAGTCCGAGAAAAACTGTTTTTT
cdr3_aa: CASREAGEVREKLFF

j_call: TRBJ2-7
clone_size: few
v_call: TRBV7-2
d_call: -
cdr3_nt: TGTGCCAGCAGTCGCCAATCCTTCTCCACATACGAGCAGTACTTC
cdr3_aa: CASSRQSFSTYEQYF

j_call: TRBJ2-6
clone_size: -
v_call: TRBV7-2
d_call: -
cdr3_nt: TGTGCCAGCAGCTCTTCGACCCTTGGGGCCAACGTCCTGACTTTC
cdr3_aa: CASSSSTLGANVLTF

j_call: TRBJ1-2
clone_size: -
v_call: TRBV18
d_call: -
cdr3_nt: TGTGCCAGCGCACCTCCAGGGGCGCAGGATGGCTACACCTTC
cdr3_aa: CASAPPGAQDGYTF

j_call: TRBJ2-4
clone_size: -
v_call: TRBV3-1
d_call: TRBD1
cdr3_nt: TGTGCCAGCAGCCAAGAAACAGGGGGCCTTTGGAAAGAGCAGTACTTC
cdr3_aa: CASSQETGGLWKEQYF

j_call: TRBJ2-7
clone_size: few
v_call: TRBV5-1
d_call: TRBD1
cdr3_nt: TGCGCCAGCAGCATTACAGGGGTCAACGAGCAGTACTTC
cdr3_aa: CASSITGVNEQYF

j_call: TRBJ2-3
clone_size: few
v_call: TRBV20-1
d_call: -
cdr3_nt: TGCAGTGCTAGAGATGAGGGGTTAAGGGCAGATACGCAGTATTTT
cdr3_aa: CSARDEGLRADTQYF

j_call: TRBJ2-7
clone_size: -
v_call: TRBV7-2
d_call: TRBD2
cdr3_nt: TGTGCCAGCAGCCCCCGCCGGGGGACTAGCGGGGGCTCCTACGAGCAGTACTTC
cdr3_aa: CASSPRRGTSGGSYEQYF

j_call: TRBJ2-7
clone_size: many
v_call: TRBV14
d_call: -
cdr3_nt: TGTGCCAGCAGTCAACAGGGCTACGAGCAGTACTTC
cdr3_aa: CASSQQGYEQYF